This T cell receptor (beta chain) is drawn from a study of patients and donors after allogeneic stem cell transplantation. Using its own MiXCR run on the RT-PCR reads, TCRdb lists one record per CDR3 protein. The data show roughly 150,000 distinct CDR3 sequences, with approximately 24% seen just once and more than 25% held by the top ten. Trimming took 3 bases from V and 4 from J, leaving 15 bases between them. The CDR3 runs 15 residues. This clonotype has ten or more counts. The chain joins TRBV12-3 or TRBV12-4 to TRBJ2-5; D may be TRBD2 (7 bases). Sequencing was performed on blood, either unsorted or a sorted T cell fraction (not recorded which). The receptor comes from a human donor who was either an allogeneic HSCT recipient or a stem cell or donor lymphocyte infusion donor (not recorded which). It is not recorded whose cells these are; they may come from a transplant donor. In DNA form, the CDR3 reads TGTGCCAGCAGTTTTGGCGGGGGCGGAGGAGAGACCCAGTACTTC. It is translated as CASSFGGGGGETQYF.